This TCR beta chain is from a study of blood T cell repertoires in COVID-19. About the research overall: Material from acute and convalescent COVID-19 was sourced from the United States, Italy and Spain. The cDNA or gDNA used as material had been derived from T cells, B-cell-depleted T cells, or PBMCs.

Original processing notes: Amplifying reference gene primers gave estimates of nucleated cell counts. Generated by immunoSEQ multiplex PCR, the TCRdb table keeps only in-frame clones and is missing some. V, J and clone size derive from that table, while D and trimming were established from the DNA sequence. The sample yields about 320,000 clones, under 90% seen once. Clinical history as reported by participants underpinned cohort assignment. This CDR3 has 11 amino acids. The germline CDR1 and CDR2 sequences are LGHDT and YNNKEL (reference sequence). V lost 8 bases, J lost 5 bases, and 10 bases lay in between.

The material sequenced was PBMCs or T cells enriched from blood (not recorded which). The TCR originated in a man in his 60s who had recovered from COVID-19. The chain carries TRBV3-1 (or the pseudogene TRBV3-2) and TRBJ2-7, with unresolved D. The CDR3 nucleotides are TGTGCCAGCCGCGGAAGCCACGAGCAGTACTTC. Amino acids: CASRGSHEQYF.